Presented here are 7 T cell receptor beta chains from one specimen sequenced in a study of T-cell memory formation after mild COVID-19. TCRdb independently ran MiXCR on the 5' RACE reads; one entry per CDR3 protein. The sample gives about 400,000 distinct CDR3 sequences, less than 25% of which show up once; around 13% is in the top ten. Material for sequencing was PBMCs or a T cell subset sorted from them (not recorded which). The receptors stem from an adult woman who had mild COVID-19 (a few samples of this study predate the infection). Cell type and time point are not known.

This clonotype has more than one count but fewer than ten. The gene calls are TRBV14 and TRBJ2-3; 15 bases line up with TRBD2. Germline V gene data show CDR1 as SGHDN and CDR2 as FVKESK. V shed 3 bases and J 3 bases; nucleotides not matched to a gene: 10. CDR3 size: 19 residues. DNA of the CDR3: TGTGCCAGCAGCCACCTCGGACTAGCGGGAGGGTTGGAAACAGATACGCAGTATTTT. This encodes CASSHLGLAGGLETDTQYF. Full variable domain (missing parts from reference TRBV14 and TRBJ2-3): EAGVTQFPSHSVIEKGQTVTLRCDPISGHDNLYWYRRVMGKEIKFLLHFVKESKQDESGMPNNRFLAERTGGTYSTLKVQPAELEDSGVYFCASSHLGLAGGLETDTQYFGPGTRLTVL.

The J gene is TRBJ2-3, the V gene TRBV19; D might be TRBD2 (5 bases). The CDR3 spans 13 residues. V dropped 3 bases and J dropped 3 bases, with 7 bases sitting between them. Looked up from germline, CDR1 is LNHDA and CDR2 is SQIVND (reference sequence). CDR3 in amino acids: CASSIPGTDTQYF. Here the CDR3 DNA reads TGTGCCAGTAGTATCCCGGGGACAGATACGCAGTATTTT.

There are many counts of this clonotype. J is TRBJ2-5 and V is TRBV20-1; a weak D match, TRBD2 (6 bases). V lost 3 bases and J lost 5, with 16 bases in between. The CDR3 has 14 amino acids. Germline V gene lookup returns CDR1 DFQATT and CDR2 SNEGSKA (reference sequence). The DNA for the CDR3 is TGCAGTGCTAGGAGGCCGGGAGAAAGGGAGACCCAGTACTTC. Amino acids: CSARRPGERETQYF.

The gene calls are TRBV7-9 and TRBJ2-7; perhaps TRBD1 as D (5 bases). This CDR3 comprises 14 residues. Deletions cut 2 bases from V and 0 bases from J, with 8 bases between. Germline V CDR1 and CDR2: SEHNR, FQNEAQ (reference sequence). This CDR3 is CASSLTGYSYEQYF. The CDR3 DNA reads TGTGCCAGCAGCTTAACAGGTTACTCCTACGAGCAGTACTTC.

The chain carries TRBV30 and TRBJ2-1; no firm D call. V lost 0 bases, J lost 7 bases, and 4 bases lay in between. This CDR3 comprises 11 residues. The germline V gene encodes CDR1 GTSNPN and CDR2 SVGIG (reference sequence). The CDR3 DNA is TGTGCCTGGAGTGTAAGGAATGAGCAGTTCTTC. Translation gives CAWSVRNEQFF.

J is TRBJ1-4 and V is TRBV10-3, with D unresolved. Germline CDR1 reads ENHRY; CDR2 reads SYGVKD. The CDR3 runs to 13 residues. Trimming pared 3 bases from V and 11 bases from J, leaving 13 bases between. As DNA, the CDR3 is TGTGCCATCAGTGAAGAGTTCCACGGGAAACTGTTTTTT. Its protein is CAISEEFHGKLFF.

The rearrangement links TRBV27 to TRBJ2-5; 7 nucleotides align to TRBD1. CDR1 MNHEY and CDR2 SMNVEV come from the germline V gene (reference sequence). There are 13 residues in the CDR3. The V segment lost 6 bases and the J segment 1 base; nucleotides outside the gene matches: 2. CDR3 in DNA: TGTGCCAGCAGGGGGACAGCCCAAGAGACCCAGTACTTC. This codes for CASRGTAQETQYF.